Detailed here is one T cell receptor (beta chain). Its antigen is as yet unknown. These data come from a study of T cell repertoires in cytomegalovirus infection. Study observations and caveats: The study found HLA-C-restricted CMV-specific TCR beta clonotypes dominating the ex vivo response.

TCRdb re-called the reads through MiXCR, storing one row per CDR3 protein. In the table there are 400,000 or so distinct CDR3 sequences, around 18% of which are singletons. Germline CDR1 is MNHEY and CDR2 is SMNVEV (reference sequence). This CDR3 has 13 residues. The germline V and J ends were trimmed by 1 base and 13 bases, with 13 bases remaining between them. The rearrangement links TRBV27 to TRBJ1-4, with D uncertain. The sequence came from a human donor in good health (CMV status not recorded). Some clones in this sample may be carry-over from other donors' samples. The sample was PBMCs. The CDR3 nucleotides read TGTGCCAGCAGTTTATTCGCGGCGAGTGTACTGTTTTTT. Amino acid sequence: CASSLFAASVLFF. The full variable domain, with the rest looked up from reference TRBV27 and TRBJ1-4, is EAQVTQNPRYLITVTGKKLTVTCSQNMNHEYMSWYRQDPGLGLRQIYYSMNVEVTDKGDVPEGYKVSRKEKRNFPLILESPSPNQTSLYFCASSLFAASVLFFGSGTQLSVL.